Below, one T cell receptor (beta chain) is given with its context. Under the authors' procedure: Amplified reference gene primers provided the basis for estimating nucleated cell counts. Some clones are missing from TCRdb's copy, which holds only in-frame ones; the method was immunoSEQ multiplex PCR. Clone size and V and J calls were adopted from that table, with D and trimming inferred from the DNA. This sample has some 130,000 clones, with around 73% found just once. These data belong to a study of blood T cell repertoires in COVID-19. Study as a whole: Whether acute or convalescent, the COVID-19 samples came from the United States, Italy and Spain. PBMCs, B-cell-depleted T cells, or T cells were the source of the cDNA or gDNA that made up the material.

V dropped 5 bases and J dropped 7; count of bases not matched to a gene: 1. Germline lookup yields CDR1 SGHTA and CDR2 FQGNSA. This CDR3 spans 12 amino acids. What was sequenced was peripheral blood. This chain uses TRBV7-2 with TRBJ2-5; 10 bases match TRBD1. This receptor was identified in a man aged 55 to 69 who had recovered from COVID-19. The CDR3, as DNA: TGTGCCAGCAGCGGGACAGGGGTGACCCAGTACTTC. This translates into CASSGTGVTQYF.